Shown below are 6 T cell receptor beta chains from a single sample sequenced in a study of vaccination effects on CD4 cells after COVID-19. Sequencing used immunoSEQ multiplex PCR; TCRdb keeps in-frame clones, though not all of them. The table includes roughly 41,000 clones, around 70% detected once. For these receptors, no antigen is known. CD4+ T cells specific for antigen were expanded with viral peptide pools by the ViraFEST assay before sequencing. Around day 10 of culture, CD4+ T cells were separated out. No vaccinee had earlier SARS-CoV-2 infection, and nucleocapsid antibodies were negative. Here the sequenced sample was CD4+ T cells from PBMCs cultured with HCoV-OC43 spike peptides, taken before COVID-19 vaccination. Subset meaning: HCoV-OC43 spike overlapping peptide pool stimulation. The receptors shown here come from a human donor who received a COVID-19 vaccine.

This clone appeared a few times. The rearrangement uses TRBV4-1 and TRBJ1-5; perhaps TRBD1 as D (6 bases). Germline CDR1 reads MGHRA; CDR2 reads YSYEKL. There are 16 residues in the CDR3. The ends were cut back, 0 bases at V and 5 bases at J, with 14 bases in the middle. This CDR3 is CASSQDPGAVYQPQHF. CDR3 bases: TGCGCCAGCAGCCAAGATCCGGGGGCTGTCTATCAGCCCCAGCATTTT.

This chain uses TRBV29-1 with TRBJ1-2; 8 nucleotides match TRBD1. V was pared by 1 base and J by 4 bases, with 14 bases of the junction left unmatched. This CDR3 has 17 residues. Germline V gives CDR1 SQVTM, CDR2 ANQGSEA. This CDR3 is CSVEVAGWQGATYGYTF. CDR3 nucleotide sequence: TGCAGCGTTGAAGTTGCGGGGTGGCAGGGGGCGACCTATGGCTACACCTTC.

This clone was counted a few times. V gene TRBV6-5 combines with J gene TRBJ1-6; possibly TRBD1 for D (5 bases). The length of the CDR3 is 15 residues. V was clipped by 7 bases and J by 6 bases, with 16 bases between them. Germline values: CDR1 MNHEY, CDR2 SVGAGI. The CDR3 DNA follows: TGTGCCAGCAACTCGGGGGGATTCTTTAATTCACCCCTCCACTTT. It specifies CASNSGGFFNSPLHF.

This clone was counted only a few times. The rearrangement links TRBV12-3 or TRBV12-4 to TRBJ1-1; D remains ambiguous. CDR3 length equals 13 residues. V was shortened by 7 bases and J by 1 base, with 10 bases between the two germline ends. The CDR3 loop reads CASNDGWNTEAFF. CDR3 in DNA: TGTGCCAGCAATGACGGTTGGAACACTGAAGCTTTCTTT.

The rearrangement uses TRBV6-2 or TRBV6-3 and TRBJ2-7, with D tentatively TRBD1 (6 bases). The CDR3 sequence is 11 residues long. Germline assignment: CDR1 MNHEY and CDR2 SVGEGT. Deletions cut 5 bases from V and 7 bases from J, with 9 bases between. The DNA for the CDR3 is TGTGCCAGCAGTCAGGGGTCTGAGCAGTACTTC. Residues: CASSQGSEQYF.

This clone occurred a few times. This sequence joins TRBV5-4 and TRBJ1-4; 7 nucleotides line up with TRBD1. The germline V gene has CDR1 SGHNT and CDR2 YYREEE (reference sequence). V shed 0 bases, J shed 8 bases, and the junction held 4 bases outside the gene matches. The CDR3 has 14 residues. The CDR3 sequence is CASSLGGTDEKLFF. The CDR3 region has the DNA TGTGCCAGCAGCTTGGGGGGGACAGACGAAAAACTGTTTTTT.